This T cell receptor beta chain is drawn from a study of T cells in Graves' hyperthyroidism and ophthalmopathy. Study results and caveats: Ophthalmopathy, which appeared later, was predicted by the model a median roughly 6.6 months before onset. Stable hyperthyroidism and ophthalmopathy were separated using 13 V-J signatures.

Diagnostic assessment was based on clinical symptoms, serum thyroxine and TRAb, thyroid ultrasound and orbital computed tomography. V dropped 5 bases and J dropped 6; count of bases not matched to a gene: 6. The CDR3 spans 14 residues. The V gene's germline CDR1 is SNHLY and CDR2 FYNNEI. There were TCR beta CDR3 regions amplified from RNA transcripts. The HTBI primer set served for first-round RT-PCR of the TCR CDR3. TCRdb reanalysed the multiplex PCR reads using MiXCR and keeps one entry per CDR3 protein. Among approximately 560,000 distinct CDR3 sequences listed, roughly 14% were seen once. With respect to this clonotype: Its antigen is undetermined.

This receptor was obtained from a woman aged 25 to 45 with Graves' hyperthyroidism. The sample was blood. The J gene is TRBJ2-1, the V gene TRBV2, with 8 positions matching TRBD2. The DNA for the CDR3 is TGTGCCAGCAGTTTTGGAGGACTAGCCAATGAGCAGTTCTTC. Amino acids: CASSFGGLANEQFF.